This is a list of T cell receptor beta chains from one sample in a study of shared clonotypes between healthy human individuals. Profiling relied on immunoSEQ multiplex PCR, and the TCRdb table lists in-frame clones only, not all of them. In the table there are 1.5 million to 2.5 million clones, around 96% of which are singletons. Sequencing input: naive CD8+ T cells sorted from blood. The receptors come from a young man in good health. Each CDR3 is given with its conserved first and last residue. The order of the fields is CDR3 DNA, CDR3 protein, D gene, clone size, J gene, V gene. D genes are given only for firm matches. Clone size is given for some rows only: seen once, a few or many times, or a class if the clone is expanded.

TGTGCCAGCAGTTTGCCCTCAGGGAACAATGAGCAGTTCTTC,CASSLPSGNNEQFF,-,-,TRBJ2-1,TRBV27
TGTGCCAGCAGTATCGGGACAGGGGGCTACGAGCAGTACTTC,CASSIGTGGYEQYF,TRBD1,-,TRBJ2-7,TRBV6-5
TGTGCCAGCAGTTTAACAGGGCCCTCCTACGAGCAGTACTTC,CASSLTGPSYEQYF,-,-,TRBJ2-7,TRBV27
TGTGCCAGCAGCTTAGGGGGCAGGTCAAGCTCCTACGAGCAGTACTTC,CASSLGGRSSSYEQYF,-,-,TRBJ2-7,TRBV7-9
TGTGCCAGCAGTTTATCCCGGGCAGGGGTCTACGAGCAGTACTTC,CASSLSRAGVYEQYF,-,-,TRBJ2-7,TRBV28
TGTGCCAGCAGTTTAGGGGGGGGGCCCTACGAGCAGTACTTC,CASSLGGGPYEQYF,-,once,TRBJ2-7,TRBV27
TGTGCCAGCAGTTTGGAAGGCTTTCAGCCCCAGCATTTT,CASSLEGFQPQHF,-,-,TRBJ1-5,TRBV27
TGTGCCAGCAGCTTAGAGGGCCACAGGGGACCGGGTATGGGGGAGCAGTACTTC,CASSLEGHRGPGMGEQYF,TRBD1,-,TRBJ2-7,TRBV7-6
TGTGCCAGCAGCCACTCAGGGACCCCCCCCACAGAGACCCAGTACTTC,CASSHSGTPPTETQYF,-,-,TRBJ2-5,TRBV7-2
TGCGCCACTGCGCGGGAGGTGGCAGATACGCAGTATTTT,CATAREVADTQYF,TRBD2,-,TRBJ2-3,TRBV10-2
TGTGCCAGCAGTCTGTACAGAATGGGCACTGAAGCTTTCTTT,CASSLYRMGTEAFF,-,-,TRBJ1-1,TRBV27
TGTGCCAGCAGTGGGATGGGGGCTACTGAAGCTTTCTTT,CASSGMGATEAFF,-,-,TRBJ1-1,TRBV2
TGTGCCAGCAGCCCTCCCGGGGGGGGCATTAACCCCTGCACCTTC,CASSPPGGGINPCTF,-,-,TRBJ1-2,TRBV7-9
TGTGCCAGCAGTTTATCGATGGGGAACACTGAAGCTTTCTTT,CASSLSMGNTEAFF,-,-,TRBJ1-1,TRBV27
TGTGCCAGTACCGGGACTAGTACTTACGAGCAGTACTTC,CASTGTSTYEQYF,TRBD2,-,TRBJ2-7,TRBV11-2
TGTGCCAGCAGTTCCCAATTAAGGAGGGAGACCCAGTACTTC,CASSSQLRRETQYF,-,-,TRBJ2-5,TRBV6-5
TGCGCCAGCAGCCGAGAGGGGTACGAGCAGTACTTC,CASSREGYEQYF,-,-,TRBJ2-7,TRBV4-1
TGTGCCAGCAGTTACTGGGGGGGAGCTTTCTTT,CASSYWGGAFF,-,-,TRBJ1-1,TRBV6-5
TGTGCCAGCAGTTTGGGGGAGGGCACTGAAGCTTTCTTT,CASSLGEGTEAFF,-,-,TRBJ1-1,TRBV6-5
TGTGCCAGCAGCTTGGCCCTAGCGGAAACACAAGAGACCCAGTACTTC,CASSLALAETQETQYF,TRBD2,-,TRBJ2-5,TRBV5-6
TGTGCCAGCAGCTCCGAGGGCGCCGGGGAGCTGTTTTTT,CASSSEGAGELFF,-,-,TRBJ2-2,TRBV7-6
TGTGCCAGCGCACGTGAGGGGATTTTGGAGCAGTACTTC,CASAREGILEQYF,-,-,TRBJ2-7,TRBV7-4
TGTGCCTGGAGTCCACAGGGGGCCGGTTCACCCCTCCACTTT,CAWSPQGAGSPLHF,TRBD1,-,TRBJ1-6,TRBV30
TGCGCCAGCAGCCAAGAATTGATAGCGGGAGGCAATGAGCAGTTCTTC,CASSQELIAGGNEQFF,TRBD2,-,TRBJ2-1,TRBV4-3
TGTGCCAGCAGTCTACAGGTTAACTATGGCTACACCTTC,CASSLQVNYGYTF,-,-,TRBJ1-2,TRBV28
TGTGCCAGCAGCAGGGGGGGGAACACCGGGGAGCTGTTTTTT,CASSRGGNTGELFF,-,-,TRBJ2-2,TRBV27
TGCGCCAGCAGCCAAGAGGGCTCCTTCGGGTATGGCTACACCTTC,CASSQEGSFGYGYTF,-,once,TRBJ1-2,TRBV4-1
TGTGCCAGCAGCCCGAGTTCGGTCACTGAAGCTTTCTTT,CASSPSSVTEAFF,-,once,TRBJ1-1,TRBV5-4
TGCAGCGTTGAAGATACGGCTAGCGGGGGGACAGGAGATACGCAGTATTTT,CSVEDTASGGTGDTQYF,TRBD2,-,TRBJ2-3,TRBV29-1
TGCGCCAGCAGCCAAGACCCAGATGGGTACGAGCAGTACTTC,CASSQDPDGYEQYF,-,-,TRBJ2-7,TRBV4-3
TGTGCCAGCAGCAATGGGCATGTGAACACTGAAGCTTTCTTT,CASSNGHVNTEAFF,-,-,TRBJ1-1,TRBV7-8
TGTGCCAGCACCGTAAGGGGTCCTGGGGCCAACGTCCTGACTTTC,CASTVRGPGANVLTF,-,-,TRBJ2-6,TRBV5-6
TGTGCCAGCAGTTTTATAGGGGGCGCACGGACTGAAGCTTTCTTT,CASSFIGGARTEAFF,TRBD1,-,TRBJ1-1,TRBV27
TGTGCCAGCAGCTTGGAACAACTGCCCAACTATGGCTACACCTTC,CASSLEQLPNYGYTF,-,-,TRBJ1-2,TRBV5-6
TGTGCCAGCAGCTCCTTTAGCGGGGCCAGCACAGATACGCAGTATTTT,CASSSFSGASTDTQYF,TRBD2,once,TRBJ2-3,TRBV7-3
TGTGCCAGCAGCCAAGAAACTAGTTCCAGGAAAGAGACCCAGTACTTC,CASSQETSSRKETQYF,-,-,TRBJ2-5,TRBV14
TGCGCCTGTAAGACTAGCGGAAACAATGAGCAGTTCTTC,CACKTSGNNEQFF,TRBD2,-,TRBJ2-1,TRBV5-1
TGTGCCAGCTGGGACAGGGGAGGGACGGAGACCCAGTACTTC,CASWDRGGTETQYF,TRBD1,-,TRBJ2-5,TRBV6-1
TGTGCCAGCAGTCTCGGACTAGCGGGGTACGAGCAGTACTTC,CASSLGLAGYEQYF,TRBD2,-,TRBJ2-7,TRBV6-5
TGTGCCAGCAGCGACCTGACAGGACCGCAAGAGACCCAGTACTTC,CASSDLTGPQETQYF,-,-,TRBJ2-5,TRBV11-1
TGTGCCAGCACTGACTGGAGGCAGTACTTC,CASTDWRQYF,-,once,TRBJ2-7,TRBV28
TGTGCCAGCAGTGAGACAGGGGGGCATCTTGGAAACACCATATATTTT,CASSETGGHLGNTIYF,TRBD1,-,TRBJ1-3,TRBV25-1
TGTGCCAGCAGCTTGGAGGGGCAGAAATCCTACGAGCAGTACTTC,CASSLEGQKSYEQYF,-,-,TRBJ2-7,TRBV5-4
TGCGCCAGCAGCTTGGTGGCGGATTACAATGAGCAGTTCTTC,CASSLVADYNEQFF,-,-,TRBJ2-1,TRBV5-1
TGCGCCAGCAGCTTGGCCTCGACAGGCTACGAGCAGTACTTC,CASSLASTGYEQYF,-,-,TRBJ2-7,TRBV5-1
TGCGCCAGCAGCCAAGTCAGAACTAGCGGGGGGTACAATGAGCAGTTCTTC,CASSQVRTSGGYNEQFF,TRBD2,-,TRBJ2-1,TRBV4-1
TGCAGCGTTGATGGGGGGGCGGGCACAGATACGCAGTATTTT,CSVDGGAGTDTQYF,-,-,TRBJ2-3,TRBV29-1
TGTGCCAGCAGTTTATTGGGGCGGGAAGAGACCCAGTACTTC,CASSLLGREETQYF,-,-,TRBJ2-5,TRBV27
TGTGCCAGCAGAACGGGGGAGGGAGATACGCAGTATTTT,CASRTGEGDTQYF,TRBD2,-,TRBJ2-3,TRBV11-2
TGTGCCAGCAGCTTCGGGCACTGGTCTGACACAGATACGCAGTATTTT,CASSFGHWSDTDTQYF,-,-,TRBJ2-3,TRBV7-2
TGCGCCAGCAGCCAAGATGAAGGGGCGGATGAAAAACTGTTTTTT,CASSQDEGADEKLFF,-,-,TRBJ1-4,TRBV4-1
TGTGCCAGCAGTGTAGGAGTGGACACCGGGGAGCTGTTTTTT,CASSVGVDTGELFF,-,-,TRBJ2-2,TRBV2
TGCGCCAGCAGCGTACGGGCCCTAGACCCCTACGAGCAGTACTTC,CASSVRALDPYEQYF,-,-,TRBJ2-7,TRBV4-1
TGTGCCAGCAGCTTAGCGGCAGATACGCAGTATTTT,CASSLAADTQYF,-,-,TRBJ2-3,TRBV11-2
TGTGCCAGCAGCGCTACTAGCGAGGCCTACAATGAGCAGTTCTTC,CASSATSEAYNEQFF,TRBD2,-,TRBJ2-1,TRBV13
TGCGCCAGCAGCACCCATAGGGGGATCACAGATACGCAGTATTTT,CASSTHRGITDTQYF,-,-,TRBJ2-3,TRBV4-1
TGTGCCAGCAGCACGGGGACCTACGAGCAGTACTTC,CASSTGTYEQYF,-,-,TRBJ2-7,TRBV5-6
TGTGCCAGCAGCTTAAATTCACAGAGGACCTACGAGCAGTACTTC,CASSLNSQRTYEQYF,-,-,TRBJ2-7,TRBV7-9
TGTGCCAGCAGCTTAGAGGGGAACGAGCAGTTCTTC,CASSLEGNEQFF,-,-,TRBJ2-1,TRBV7-9
TGCGCCAGCAGCCAGGGAGGACTAAGCTCCTACGAGCAGTACTTC,CASSQGGLSSYEQYF,-,-,TRBJ2-7,TRBV4-1